One and the same sample provided the 16 T cell receptor beta chains below, sequenced in a study of T cells in Graves' hyperthyroidism and ophthalmopathy. Amplification of TCR beta CDR3 regions was performed using RNA transcripts as template. The HTBI set primed first-round TCR CDR3 RT-PCR. TCRdb analysed the multiplex PCR reads with MiXCR anew, one entry per CDR3 protein. Of some 800,000 distinct CDR3 sequences in the sample, 35% to 45% were seen once. The sample taken for sequencing was blood. The receptors derive from a man aged 18 to 29 with Graves' hyperthyroidism.

Turning to this clonotype: With a much larger clone just one base away, this may be a read error. The chain is built from TRBV19 and TRBJ1-1; 8 nucleotides line up with TRBD1. The V gene end was trimmed by 9 bases and the J gene end by 6 bases; junction bases not matched to a gene: 12. Germline V lookup: CDR1 LNHDA, CDR2 SQIVND (reference sequence). The CDR3 is made up of 14 amino acids. The CDR3 DNA reads as TGTGCCAGCAAGGCAGGGGGCAAGGATGCTGAAGCTTTCTTT. Its protein product is CASKAGGKDAEAFF.

The count of this clonotype is one. The gene calls are TRBV6-6 and TRBJ1-6; 8 bases fit TRBD1. Trimming at V came to 2 bases and at J to 5 bases, leaving 8 bases not matched to a gene. Germline V gene data show CDR1 as MNHNY and CDR2 as SVGAGI (reference sequence). The CDR3 runs to 17 residues. The CDR3 sequence is CASSYLARGLNNSPLHF. CDR3 coding DNA: TGTGCCAGCAGTTACCTCGCCAGGGGGCTCAATAATTCACCCCTCCACTTT.

This chain joins TRBV4-3 and TRBJ2-7; TRBD2 matches at 7 bases. The germline V gene encodes CDR1 LGHNA and CDR2 YSLEER. This CDR3 comprises 14 residues. V trimming: 3 bases; J trimming: 5 bases; junction bases outside the gene matches: 7. The CDR3 nucleotides read TGCGCCAGCAGCCAGCGGGAGTTTCTCGACGAGCAGTACTTC. It specifies CASSQREFLDEQYF.

This clonotype turned up a few times. The rearrangement uses TRBV29-1 and TRBJ1-2; possibly TRBD1 for D (6 bases). V lost 5 bases and J 8 bases, leaving 15 bases between the germline ends. Looked up from germline, CDR1 is SQVTM and CDR2 is ANQGSEA. The CDR3 covers 12 residues. The DNA for the CDR3 is TGCAGCGTTCCGGGGGGGGCTGGCGGCTACACCTTC. This sequence encodes CSVPGGAGGYTF.

V is TRBV20-1 and J is TRBJ2-7; TRBD1 matches 7 bases. The CDR3 totals 13 residues. Germline CDR1 is DFQATT and CDR2 is SNEGSKA (reference sequence). The trim removed 8 bases at V and 7 bases at J, leaving 14 bases unmatched. This CDR3 is CSFGQANPGEQYF. The DNA for the CDR3 is TGCAGTTTTGGACAGGCGAATCCCGGAGAGCAGTACTTC.

The V gene is TRBV7-2, the J gene TRBJ2-7, with 8 bases that match TRBD2. The CDR3 length is 17 residues. Trimming at V came to 4 bases and at J to 3 bases, leaving 14 bases not matched to a gene. Germline V gene data show CDR1 as SGHTA and CDR2 as FQGNSA. The CDR3 DNA is TGTGCCAGCAGCTATTCTGGACTAGCCGGGGAGGGCTACGAGCAGTACTTC. It codes for CASSYSGLAGEGYEQYF.

This clonotype was seen a few times. At one end the junction does not follow the germline gene, possibly because of a read error. The chain couples TRBV10-3 to TRBJ1-6; D is perhaps TRBD1 (5 bases). CDR3 length: 15 amino acids. CDR1 and CDR2 (germline): ENHRY, SYGVKD. The CDR3 loop reads CASSYSGSGHSPLHF. The DNA of the CDR3 is TGTGCCAGCAGTTACTCGGGGTCAGGGCATTCACCCCTCCACTTT.

On this clonotype: This could be a read error, since a much larger clone is one nucleotide away. The V gene is TRBV12-3 or TRBV12-4, the J gene TRBJ1-2; D is possibly TRBD1 (6 bases). The CDR3 consists of 15 residues. The germline V and J ends were trimmed by 6 bases and 7 bases, with 21 bases remaining between them. CDR3 amino acids: CASSVVRRGGGGYTF. The DNA for the CDR3 is TGTGCCAGCAGCGTAGTGAGGCGAGGGGGTGGTGGCTACACCTTC.

In its sample, this clonotype was seen a few times. The rearrangement uses TRBV7-9 and TRBJ1-1; no clear D gene. CDR1 and CDR2 (germline): SEHNR, FQNEAQ (reference sequence). This CDR3 has 14 residues. V lost 4 bases to trimming and J lost 1 base, with 10 bases between them. The CDR3: CASSSFSGNTEAFF. As DNA, the CDR3 is TGTGCCAGCAGCTCCTTTAGTGGGAACACTGAAGCTTTCTTT.

This clonotype was counted ten times or more. This chain uses TRBV29-1 with TRBJ1-4; D is possibly TRBD1 (5 bases). Trimming pared 0 bases from V and 8 bases from J, leaving 10 bases between. Looked up from germline, CDR1 is SQVTM and CDR2 is ANQGSEA. The CDR3 spans 13 residues. The CDR3 spells CSVEEDGDEKLFF. The DNA of the CDR3 is TGCAGCGTTGAAGAGGACGGGGACGAAAAACTGTTTTTT.

Turning to this clonotype: A much more abundant neighbour one base away suggests this may be a read error. The chain joins TRBV7-2 to TRBJ1-2; no clear D gene. The CDR3 has 14 amino acids. From germline, CDR1 is SGHTA and CDR2 FQGNSA. The CDR3 DNA is TGTTCCAGCAGCCCCAGTCCTTTTGAAGGTGGCTACACCTTC. Amino acids: CSSSPSPFEGGYTF.

This clonotype has just one count. The CDR3 loop reads CASSPLGAGRYTGELFF. The CDR3 region has the DNA TGTGCCAGTAGTCCCCTCGGGGCGGGGCGCTACACCGGGGAGCTGTTTTTT. The gene calls are TRBV19 and TRBJ2-2, with D possibly TRBD2 on 6 matching bases. V gave up 5 bases and J gave up 3 bases, with 19 bases separating them. Germline V gene data show CDR1 as LNHDA and CDR2 as SQIVND (reference sequence). This CDR3 contains 17 residues.

This clonotype was observed a single time. V is TRBV5-1 and J is TRBJ2-5; TRBD1 might be the D (5 bases). V dropped 3 bases and J dropped 3 bases, with 12 bases sitting between them. CDR3 size: 14 residues. The germline V gene has CDR1 SGHRS and CDR2 YFSETQ. The CDR3 loop reads CASSSTASEETQYF. The DNA for the CDR3 is TGCGCCAGCAGCTCGACAGCCTCTGAAGAGACCCAGTACTTC. Full variable domain (rest looked up from reference TRBV5-1 and TRBJ2-5): KAGVTQTPRYLIKTRGQQVTLSCSPISGHRSVSWYQQTPGQGLQFLFEYFSETQRNKGNFPGRFSGRQFSNSRSEMNVSTLELGDSALYLCASSSTASEETQYFGPGTRLLVL.

CDR3 region: CASSQNLDTGELFF. The DNA of the CDR3 is TGTGCCAGCAGCCAAAATCTCGACACCGGGGAGCTGTTTTTT. The chain employs TRBV2 and TRBJ2-2, with no clear D. Trimming cost V 6 bases and J 3 bases, with 11 bases left between them. This CDR3 comprises 14 residues. The germline gives CDR1 SNHLY, CDR2 FYNNEI.

The chain joins TRBV10-3 to TRBJ2-5, with 13 nucleotides matching TRBD2. With V trimmed by 6 bases and J by 0 bases, 16 bases remained unmatched. This CDR3 is 20 amino acids long. Germline V gene lookup returns CDR1 ENHRY and CDR2 SYGVKD. The CDR3 spells CAIRSAGTSGTSLYQETQYF. CDR3 coding DNA: TGTGCCATCAGATCTGCGGGGACTAGCGGGACCTCCCTGTACCAAGAGACCCAGTACTTC.

The chain links TRBV5-6 to TRBJ2-7; TRBD1 agrees at 9 bases. Germline assignment: CDR1 SGHDT and CDR2 YYEEEE. The CDR3 runs to 13 residues. With 5 bases clipped from V and 6 bases from J, the junction kept 6 bases outside the gene matches. The CDR3 region has the DNA TGTGCCAGCAGTGGGGGACAGGGCCCCGAGCAGTACTTC. Its translation is CASSGGQGPEQYF.